This paragraph reports one T cell receptor (beta chain). As yet, its antigen is unknown. The sample originates from a study of shared clonotypes between healthy human individuals. Study results and caveats: Clonotypes shared by all four sorted-subset donors had higher generation probabilities than non-shared clonotypes. Depth was large, yet rarefaction showed that sorted-subset sequencing was incomplete.

Data came from immunoSEQ multiplex PCR; TCRdb stores just in-frame clones and leaves some out. The sample consists of under 600,000 clones, roughly 98% of them appearing once. CD45RO-negative CD8 cells positively selected for CCR7 made up the naive population, which excluded terminally differentiated effector memory CD45RA+ cells. The specimen sequenced was naive CD8+ T cells sorted from blood. The clonotype comes from a man younger than 45 in good health.

The CDR3 here is CASSPGHNNEQFF. DNA for the CDR3: TGTGCCAGCAGCCCGGGACACAACAATGAGCAGTTCTTC. This chain uses TRBV7-9 with TRBJ2-1; D is perhaps TRBD1 (6 bases). Trimming left V 5 bases short and J 5 bases short, with 10 bases between. The CDR3 runs 13 residues. Germline values: CDR1 SEHNR, CDR2 FQNEAQ (reference sequence).